These 8 T cell receptor beta chains were all obtained from the same sample, sequenced in a study of OX40 agonist ivuxolimab in advanced cancers. Sequencing was performed with immunoSEQ multiplex PCR; in TCRdb, only in-frame clones are kept and a portion is missing. Of tens of thousands of clones listed, over 75% are singletons. The sequenced sample was CD4+ or CD8+ T cells sorted from blood, obtained in a trial of the OX40 agonist ivuxolimab. The receptor set was obtained from an adult with an advanced solid tumor such as melanoma, head and neck, liver or kidney cancer.

This sequence joins TRBV18 and TRBJ1-2; TRBD1 aligns across 9 bases. V lost 3 bases and J lost 0; bases outside the gene matches: 8. CDR3 length equals 17 residues. Germline assignment: CDR1 KGHSH and CDR2 LQKENI. The CDR3 DNA reads as TGTGCCAGCTCACCTGGGACAGGGACACGTGCTAACTATGGCTACACCTTC. Translation gives CASSPGTGTRANYGYTF.

V and J are TRBV5-1 and TRBJ2-7, with 7 bases that match TRBD2. From germline, CDR1 is SGHRS and CDR2 YFSETQ. The V gene end was trimmed by 2 bases and the J gene end by 1 base; junction bases not matched to a gene: 3. This CDR3 region has 14 residues. This chain's CDR3 is CASSFRGESYEQYF. In DNA form, the CDR3 reads TGCGCCAGCAGCTTCCGGGGGGAATCCTACGAGCAGTACTTC.

The chain employs TRBV18 and TRBJ2-7; D uncertain. The germline V gene encodes CDR1 KGHSH and CDR2 LQKENI. The CDR3 runs 11 residues. V lost 1 base and J lost 4, with 2 bases in between. DNA for the CDR3: TGTGCCAGCTCACCACAATACGAGCAGTACTTC. It translates to CASSPQYEQYF.

The rearrangement uses TRBV19 and TRBJ1-2, with 8 bases fitting TRBD1. This CDR3 is 15 amino acids long. The ends lost 6 bases at V and 2 bases at J; junction bases unmatched: 8. Germline V gene sequence: CDR1 LNHDA, CDR2 SQIVND (reference sequence). The CDR3, as DNA: TGTGCCAGTAGAGCCGGGACAGGTCTCAACTATGGCTACACCTTC. This gives the protein CASRAGTGLNYGYTF.

The chain recombines TRBV11-2 with TRBJ1-2; D not resolved. CDR1 is SGHAT and CDR2 is FQNNGV in the germline V gene. Between the trimmed V and J ends, which lost 4 bases and 7 bases, there was a span of 7 bases. CDR3 length: 11 residues. The CDR3 bases are TGTGCCAGCAGCTCGTGGAGTGGCTACACCTTC. Translated: CASSSWSGYTF.

The table lists this clone with a count of one. In nucleotides, the CDR3 is TGCAGCGTAGTACGGGCCTCGAACACCGGGGAGCTGTTTTTT. This translates into CSVVRASNTGELFF. This chain joins TRBV29-1 and TRBJ2-2; no firm D call. Germline values: CDR1 SQVTM, CDR2 ANQGSEA. V was cut by 6 bases and J by 0 bases, with 11 bases left in between. This CDR3 region has 14 residues.

The chain carries TRBV7-2 and TRBJ2-2; 11 nucleotides align to TRBD2. Germline CDR1 SGHTA, CDR2 FQGNSA. The junction had 11 bases not matched to a gene; V was cut back by 5 bases and J by 3 bases. The CDR3 is 18 amino acids. In DNA, the CDR3 is TGTGCCAGCAGCCCGACACTAGCGGGAGTTGGTTACACCGGGGAGCTGTTTTTT. Its protein product is CASSPTLAGVGYTGELFF. Based on the CDR3 plus reference TRBV7-2 and TRBJ2-2, the full variable domain is GAGVSQSPSNKVTEKGKDVELRCDPISGHTALYWYRQSLGQGLEFLIYFQGNSAPDKSGLPSDRFSAERTGGSVSTLTIQRTQQEDSAVYLCASSPTLAGVGYTGELFFGEGSRLTVL.

J is TRBJ1-1 and V is TRBV6-1, with D perhaps TRBD1 (5 bases). Germline CDR1 is MNHNS and CDR2 is SASEGT. This CDR3 comprises 12 residues. V lost 4 bases to trimming and J lost 6 bases, with 9 bases between them. The CDR3 coding sequence is TGTGCCAGCAGTGTTTGGGGCGCTGAAGCTTTCTTT. Its protein product is CASSVWGAEAFF.